This is a list of T cell receptor beta chains from one sample in a study of somatic mutations in cytotoxic T cells in rheumatoid arthritis. Produced via immunoSEQ multiplex PCR; TCRdb's table is partial and in-frame only. The sample has approximately 21,000 clones, just under 80% seen once. Sequencing was performed on CD8+ T cells sorted from blood. The origin of the receptors is an adult with rheumatoid arthritis. Both conserved end residues are part of each CDR3. D genes are given only for firm matches. Some rows have no size entry. The others give once, few or many, or a class for an expanded clone.

d_gene,v_gene,abundance,j_gene,CDR3aa,CDR3nt
TRBD1,TRBV25-1,NA,TRBJ1-1,CASRSPGQGAEAFF,TGTGCCAGCAGGTCCCCGGGACAGGGAGCTGAAGCTTTCTTT
NA,TRBV6-6,once,TRBJ2-1,CASSYGGAGYNEQFF,TGTGCCAGCAGTTACGGGGGGGCGGGCTACAATGAGCAGTTCTTC
NA,TRBV27,NA,TRBJ1-2,CASSLSPNYGYTF,TGTGCCAGCAGTTTATCCCCCAACTATGGCTACACCTTC
NA,TRBV4-3,NA,TRBJ1-1,CASSQEGPGGDTEAFF,TGCGCCAGCAGCCAAGAGGGACCGGGGGGAGACACTGAAGCTTTCTTT
TRBD1,TRBV6-4,NA,TRBJ2-7,CASSHRQGPAEQYF,TGTGCCAGCAGTCACCGACAGGGTCCAGCCGAGCAGTACTTC
NA,TRBV10-2,NA,TRBJ1-2,CASSEVSGAVGYTF,TGCGCCAGCAGTGAGGTGTCCGGAGCGGTGGGCTACACCTTC
TRBD1,TRBV19,NA,TRBJ1-1,CASTATGGSTEAFF,TGTGCCAGTACCGCGACAGGGGGGAGCACTGAAGCTTTCTTT
TRBD1,TRBV28,NA,TRBJ2-4,CASTQTGSINIQYF,TGTGCCAGCACCCAGACAGGGTCTATAAACATTCAGTACTTC
NA,TRBV4-3,NA,TRBJ2-3,CASSQRDRETDTQYF,TGCGCCAGCAGCCAACGGGATAGAGAAACAGATACGCAGTATTTT
NA,TRBV7-9,NA,TRBJ2-5,CASSPTGSETQYF,TGTGCCAGCAGCCCCACAGGGTCAGAGACCCAGTACTTC
NA,TRBV19,NA,TRBJ1-1,CASINGGAHTEAFF,TGTGCCAGTATCAATGGGGGGGCGCACACTGAAGCTTTCTTT
NA,TRBV7-6,NA,TRBJ1-4,CASSPLANEKLFF,TGTGCCAGCAGCCCCCTTGCTAATGAAAAACTGTTTTTT
NA,TRBV5-8,NA,TRBJ1-6,CASSSFRAESYNSPLHF,TGTGCCAGTTCGTCCTTCCGGGCGGAGTCCTATAATTCACCCCTCCACTTT
NA,TRBV29-1,NA,TRBJ2-7,CSVVLGSAYEQYF,TGCAGCGTTGTTCTGGGCAGTGCCTACGAGCAGTACTTC
NA,TRBV5-6,NA,TRBJ1-2,CASSFLELVYGYTF,TGTGCCAGCAGCTTCCTTGAGTTGGTCTATGGCTACACCTTC
TRBD1,TRBV6-5,NA,TRBJ1-2,CASSPGTGKHGYTF,TGTGCCAGCAGTCCCGGGACAGGGAAACATGGCTACACCTTC
TRBD2,TRBV2,NA,TRBJ2-5,CASSNGQGTSGHQETQYF,TGTGCCAGCAGCAACGGACAGGGGACTAGCGGACACCAAGAGACCCAGTACTTC